The clone carrying this T cell receptor beta chain was seen more than once but under ten times. Antigen unknown. This entry is derived from a study of identical twins. Points from the study as a whole: Memory repertoires showed no such pattern, whereas abundant cord blood beta clonotypes carried fewer insertions. Findings depended on cross-sectional statistics rather than tracking the same donors. Alpha sequences that were out-of-frame and twin-shared showed an excess of low generation probability.

Each cDNA held unique molecular identifiers, and template switching gave it a universal primer site. TCRdb fed the 5' RACE reads into MiXCR, producing one record per CDR3 protein. The table includes fewer than 550,000 distinct CDR3 sequences, around 15% detected once. After removal of 1 base from V and 0 bases from J, the junction contained 3 bases not matched to a gene. Germline CDR1 reads SGHDT; CDR2 reads YYEEEE. The CDR3 is 15 residues long. These data also featured in a second study, about yellow fever vaccine responses in identical twins.

V is TRBV5-6 and J is TRBJ1-1, with TRBD1 identical over 7 bases. The clonotype comes from a woman under 30 in good health. Sequencing used CD4+ T cells sorted from blood. The CDR3 loop is CASSLMDRMNTEAFF. CDR3 nucleotide sequence: TGTGCCAGCAGCTTGATGGACAGGATGAACACTGAAGCTTTCTTT.